This TCR beta chain was sequenced in a study of technical replicates of blood from a few donors. The CDR3 sequence is 13 residues long. Trimming pared 2 bases from V and 4 bases from J, leaving 11 bases between. Germline CDR1 GTSNPN, CDR2 SVGIG (reference sequence). TCRdb keeps only in-frame clones here, not all; method: immunoSEQ multiplex PCR. The table includes about 80,000 clones, roughly 90% detected once. The clonotype originates from a human donor in good health. V is TRBV30 and J is TRBJ1-2, with a weak D call TRBD1 (6 bases). Sequences were obtained from T cells isolated from PBMCs. The CDR3, as DNA: TGTGCCTGGAGTTTAGGGGGAACCTATGGCTACACCTTC. Protein: CAWSLGGTYGYTF.